This TCR beta chain was found in a study of beta chain features in type 1 diabetes. A sort by CD45RO/CCR7/CD25/CD127/CD95/CD27 yielded CD4+ naive, central memory, regulatory and stem cell-like memory cells. Study outcomes and limitations: A potential influence of HLA type upon TCRB rearrangement remained unresolved herein.

In this sample, this clone turned up a few times. Its antigen is unknown. Of the isolated RNA, all was reverse transcribed, and so the sequenced material was expressed TCRB transcripts. Generated by immunoSEQ multiplex PCR, the TCRdb table keeps only in-frame clones and is missing some. The table records around 240,000 clones, roughly two thirds of them present only once. Sequenced sample: naive CD4+ T cells from blood. The clonotype comes from a man younger than 40 in good health.

DNA of the CDR3: TGCAGCGGTGCTTGGTTGGACGAGACCCAGTACTTC. Translated, it gives CSGAWLDETQYF. This rearrangement joins TRBV29-1 to TRBJ2-5; D gene ambiguous. V gave up 7 bases and J gave up 5 bases, with 14 bases separating them. The CDR3 has 12 amino acids. In germline, CDR1 is SQVTM, CDR2 ANQGSEA.